What follows describes a single T cell receptor beta chain. The V and J ends lost 2 bases and 1 base respectively, with 11 bases between them. This CDR3 spans 15 amino acids. The V gene's germline CDR1 is MDHEN and CDR2 SYDVKM. This specimen comes from a study of blood T cell repertoires in COVID-19. The method was immunoSEQ multiplex PCR; TCRdb's version includes in-frame clones alone and lacks a portion of them. The sample carries about 99,000 clones, nearly 90% recorded once. The chain couples TRBV28 to TRBJ2-5, with D possibly being TRBD1 (6 bases). The TCR was taken from a man in his forties or fifties in a cohort sampled during active COVID-19. Sequencing was carried out using peripheral blood. The CDR3 sequence: CASSLGTQLQETQYF. CDR3 DNA: TGTGCCAGCAGTTTAGGGACACAACTCCAAGAGACCCAGTACTTC. Together with reference TRBV28 and TRBJ2-5, the CDR3 gives the full variable domain: DVKVTQSSRYLVKRTGEKVFLECVQDMDHENMFWYRQDPGLGLRLIYFSYDVKMKEKGDIPEGYSVSREKKERFSLILESASTNQTSMYLCASSLGTQLQETQYFGPGTRLLVL.